These 24 T cell receptor beta chains came from one sample sequenced in a study of blood T cell repertoires in COVID-19. Sequencing used immunoSEQ multiplex PCR; TCRdb keeps in-frame clones, though not all of them. This sample has around 39,000 clones, with 75% to 90% found just once. Sequencing was done on a sample of peripheral blood. These receptors originate from a woman in her seventies with acute or convalescent COVID-19.

The chain employs TRBV10-3 and TRBJ2-2; 8 nucleotides match TRBD2. The CDR3 length is 14 residues. V lost 11 bases, J lost 5 bases, and 10 bases stayed unmatched. Germline V gives CDR1 ENHRY, CDR2 SYGVKD. The CDR3 region is CASKAGGETGELFF. The CDR3 DNA reads TGTGCCTCTAAGGCGGGGGGCGAGACCGGGGAGCTGTTTTTT.

The chain joins TRBV11-3 to TRBJ2-1, with 14 nucleotides matching TRBD2. The junction had 4 bases not matched to a gene; V was cut back by 4 bases and J by 8 bases. The CDR3 length is 15 residues. Germline V gene data show CDR1 as SGHNT and CDR2 as YENEEA. CDR3 loop: CASSSGLAGVYEQFF. The CDR3, as DNA: TGTGCCAGCAGCTCGGGACTAGCGGGAGTCTATGAGCAGTTCTTC. Looking up the rest from reference TRBV11-3 and TRBJ2-1 gives the full variable domain: EAGVVQSPRYKIIEKKQPVAFWCNPISGHNTLYWYLQNLGQGPELLIRYENEEAVDDSQLPKDRFSAERLKGVDSTLKIQPAELGDSAVYLCASSSGLAGVYEQFFGPGTRLTVL.

The rearrangement uses TRBV7-9 and TRBJ2-3; 7 positions match TRBD1. The CDR3 contains 14 residues. V was clipped by 2 bases and J by 4 bases; unmatched bases: 3. Germline V gene data show CDR1 as SEHNR and CDR2 as FQNEAQ (reference sequence). The CDR3 spells CASSLSQGADTQYF. DNA for the CDR3: TGTGCCAGCAGCTTAAGCCAGGGGGCAGATACGCAGTATTTT.

The rearrangement links TRBV5-1 to TRBJ2-6, with D possibly being TRBD2 (6 bases). Germline V gives CDR1 SGHRS, CDR2 YFSETQ. The CDR3 is 18 amino acids. Trimming took off 5 bases at V and 2 bases at J, with 20 bases between the two ends. The CDR3 region is CASSNPSGLPAGANVLTF. CDR3 sequence (DNA): TGCGCCAGCAGTAACCCCTCGGGACTCCCGGCTGGGGCCAACGTCCTGACTTTC.

The genes are TRBV5-6 and TRBJ2-7; 10 bases line up with TRBD1. The CDR3 extends over 14 amino acids. V was pared by 4 bases and J by 7 bases, with 8 bases of the junction left unmatched. CDR1 and CDR2 (germline): SGHDT, YYEEEE. Here the CDR3 DNA reads TGTGCCAGCAGCCTCGGACAGGGGGTGAGAGAGCAGTACTTC. As protein: CASSLGQGVREQYF.

Written as DNA, the CDR3 is TGTGCCAGCAGCTTGGCAGGTCTGTACGAGCAGTACTTC. It encodes CASSLAGLYEQYF. This sequence joins TRBV7-9 and TRBJ2-7; D gene uncertain. The germline CDR1 and CDR2 sequences are SEHNR and FQNEAQ (reference sequence). The CDR3 totals 13 residues. The V end lost 3 bases, the J end lost 4 bases, and 10 bases lay between the germline ends.

This clone was seen more than once but under ten times. The V gene is TRBV27, the J gene TRBJ2-7; a possible D gene is TRBD1 (5 bases). Trimming removed 2 bases at V and 2 bases at J, with 10 bases between. This CDR3 has 14 amino acids. Germline V gene sequence: CDR1 MNHEY, CDR2 SMNVEV (reference sequence). The DNA of the CDR3 is TGTGCCAGCAGTTTAAGCACAGGTGCCTACGAGCAGTACTTC. This encodes CASSLSTGAYEQYF.

The chain recombines TRBV5-1 with TRBJ1-2, with 11 bases that match TRBD1. Germline CDR1 and CDR2: SGHRS and YFSETQ. The CDR3 runs 14 residues. The V and J ends lost 8 bases and 8 bases, in that order; junction bases with no gene match: 11. CDR3 loop: CASYSGTGGEGYTF. DNA for the CDR3: TGCGCCAGTTACTCTGGGACAGGGGGGGAAGGCTACACCTTC.

This sequence joins TRBV12-3 or TRBV12-4 and TRBJ2-3; D is perhaps TRBD2 (6 bases). This CDR3 is 13 amino acids long. Trimming removed 6 bases at V and 4 bases at J, with 11 bases between. The CDR3 nucleotides read TGTGCCAGCAGCCGGGACTCAGCAGATACGCAGTATTTT. Its protein is CASSRDSADTQYF.

This clone was found many times. This rearrangement joins TRBV11-2 to TRBJ2-7; 7 bases are shared with TRBD2. V lost 2 bases to trimming and J lost 2 bases; unmatched junction nucleotides: 3. Germline CDR1 and CDR2: SGHAT and FQNNGV. The CDR3 contains 14 residues. In DNA, the CDR3 is TGTGCCAGCAGCTTAACGGGAGGCCCCTACGAGCAGTACTTC. The encoded protein is CASSLTGGPYEQYF.

This rearrangement joins TRBV3-1 (or the pseudogene TRBV3-2) to TRBJ2-2, with D perhaps TRBD2 (5 bases). Germline V gives CDR1 LGHDT, CDR2 YNNKEL (reference sequence). The CDR3 loop spans 16 amino acids. Trimming shortened V by 7 bases and J by 6 bases, and 21 bases separated the two germline ends. CDR3 bases: TGTGCCAGCACCGGCCGCAGAACTAGTATTTCCGGGGAGCTGTTTTTT. Translating it yields CASTGRRTSISGELFF.

The V and J genes are TRBV18 and TRBJ2-5; D is possibly TRBD2 (5 bases). V lost 5 bases and J 0 bases, leaving 22 bases between the germline ends. The CDR3 covers 18 residues. Looked up from germline, CDR1 is KGHSH and CDR2 is LQKENI. For the CDR3, the DNA is TGTGCCAGCTCATCGTGGACTTTGACAATGATTAACCAAGAGACCCAGTACTTC. This translates into CASSSWTLTMINQETQYF.

This clone was picked up a small number of times. CDR3 in amino acids: CASSPPSGGEQYF. CDR3 DNA: TGTGCCAGCAGCCCCCCTAGCGGGGGTGAGCAGTACTTC. This chain connects TRBV25-1 to TRBJ2-7, with 10 positions matching TRBD2. The germline V gene encodes CDR1 MGHDK and CDR2 SYGVNS. The CDR3 covers 13 residues. With 6 bases clipped from V and 7 bases from J, the junction kept 6 bases outside the gene matches.

The chain links TRBV9 to TRBJ2-3; the match to TRBD2 covers 10 bases. The CDR3 extends over 14 amino acids. V was clipped by 2 bases and J by 4 bases; unmatched bases: 1. Germline CDR1 reads SGDLS; CDR2 reads YYNGEE. As DNA, the CDR3 is TGTGCCAGCAGCGTTAGCGGGGGGCCAGATACGCAGTATTTT. Translated, it gives CASSVSGGPDTQYF.

The chain couples TRBV4-1 to TRBJ2-1, with 9 positions matching TRBD1. The CDR3 has 15 amino acids. Germline V gives CDR1 MGHRA, CDR2 YSYEKL. With V trimmed by 0 bases and J by 7 bases, 4 bases remained unmatched. CDR3 nucleotide sequence: TGCGCCAGCAGCCAAGAGGACAGGGGTAAAAATGAGCAGTTCTTC. Its protein is CASSQEDRGKNEQFF.

V gene TRBV14 combines with J gene TRBJ1-2, with 10 bases matching TRBD1. The J segment lost 8 bases and the V segment lost 6 bases, leaving 6 bases of the junction unmatched. The V gene's germline CDR1 is SGHDN and CDR2 FVKESK. CDR3 length: 13 amino acids. The CDR3 sequence: CASRRQGAWGYTF. In DNA form, the CDR3 reads TGTGCCAGCAGGCGACAGGGGGCGTGGGGCTACACCTTC.

The chain uses TRBV6-5 and TRBJ1-1, with 9 bases that match TRBD1. Germline values: CDR1 MNHEY, CDR2 SVGAGI. Germline trimming cut 5 bases from V and 6 bases from J; bases unmatched to any gene: 4. The CDR3 sequence is 13 residues long. The CDR3 DNA reads TGTGCCAGCAGTATGGGACAGGGCCCTGAAGCTTTCTTT. Amino acids: CASSMGQGPEAFF.

V is TRBV3-1 (or the pseudogene TRBV3-2) and J is TRBJ2-2; TRBD2 matches at 13 bases. Germline V gene data show CDR1 as LGHDT and CDR2 as YNNKEL (reference sequence). V shed 7 bases and J 4 bases; nucleotides not matched to a gene: 6. This CDR3 contains 16 residues. The DNA of the CDR3 is TGTGCCAGCAACCTGTGGACTAGCGGGAGCACCGGGGAGCTGTTTTTT. It translates to CASNLWTSGSTGELFF.

The rearrangement links TRBV11-3 to TRBJ2-1, with TRBD2 matching over 9 bases. The V and J ends lost 5 bases and 10 bases, in that order; junction bases with no gene match: 9. The germline gives CDR1 SGHNT, CDR2 YENEEA. The CDR3 has 14 amino acids. DNA of the CDR3: TGTGCCAGCAGCCCAACTGCTAGCGGGGCAGAGCAGTTCTTC. This sequence encodes CASSPTASGAEQFF.

The chain combines TRBV19 with TRBJ2-3, with TRBD2 matching over 8 bases. Germline V CDR1 and CDR2: LNHDA, SQIVND (reference sequence). CDR3 length: 13 amino acids. The junction had 2 bases not matched to a gene; V was cut back by 6 bases and J by 3 bases. CDR3 sequence reads: CASSSGSTDTQYF. The DNA of the CDR3 is TGTGCCAGTAGCAGCGGGAGTACAGATACGCAGTATTTT.

V gene TRBV19 combines with J gene TRBJ2-6; D is uncertain. CDR1 is LNHDA and CDR2 is SQIVND in the germline V gene (reference sequence). The CDR3 has 15 residues. V was cut by 3 bases and J by 0 bases, with 6 bases left in between. CDR3 amino acids: CASSIGSSGANVLTF. CDR3 bases: TGTGCCAGTAGTATTGGCAGCTCTGGGGCCAACGTCCTGACTTTC.

The chain employs TRBV24-1 and TRBJ1-3; no definite D call. This CDR3 is 13 amino acids long. CDR1 and CDR2 (germline): KGHDR, SFDVKD. The V and J ends lost 6 bases and 7 bases respectively, with 12 bases between them. The CDR3 is CATSLSGENTIYF. Written as DNA, the CDR3 is TGTGCCACCAGTCTCTCGGGTGAGAACACCATATATTTT.

Here the CDR3 reads CASSQGLEAFF. CDR3 DNA: TGTGCCAGCAGCCAAGGACTAGAAGCTTTCTTT. This chain joins TRBV3-1 (or the pseudogene TRBV3-2) and TRBJ1-1; D ambiguous. V lost 1 base and J 8 bases, leaving 5 bases between the germline ends. The CDR3 loop spans 11 amino acids. Germline V gene lookup returns CDR1 LGHDT and CDR2 YNNKEL (reference sequence).

The chain employs TRBV3-1 (or the pseudogene TRBV3-2) and TRBJ1-1; D is perhaps TRBD1 (6 bases). The CDR3 sequence is 14 residues long. Trimming stripped 6 bases from V and 1 base from J, with 12 bases between. Germline V gene data show CDR1 as LGHDT and CDR2 as YNNKEL (reference sequence). This CDR3 reads CASRYGTQNTEAFF. The CDR3 coding sequence is TGTGCCAGCAGATACGGGACACAGAACACTGAAGCTTTCTTT.